The sequence of this T cell receptor (beta chain) was determined in a study of blood T cell repertoires in COVID-19. Study-wide context: Nucleic acid was either cDNA or gDNA, and it came from T cells, B-cell-depleted T cells, or PBMCs.

As processed by the authors: From reference gene primer amplification, estimates of nucleated cell counts were derived. Clones were read by immunoSEQ multiplex PCR, and TCRdb kept only the in-frame ones, dropping some. The V and J calls and clone size are taken from that table; D and trimming were inferred from the DNA. The sample has about 160,000 clones; roughly 93% are singletons. V gave up 6 bases and J gave up 0 bases, with 15 bases separating them. From germline, CDR1 is SEHNR and CDR2 FQNEAQ (reference sequence). CDR3 length equals 16 residues. This sequence originates from a woman aged 50 to 60 with acute or convalescent COVID-19. The chain employs TRBV7-9 and TRBJ1-5; D remains ambiguous. The sequenced material came from peripheral blood. The CDR3 DNA reads TGTGCCAGCAGTCTAGCTGGGCAGACTAGCAATCAGCCCCAGCATTTT. It codes for CASSLAGQTSNQPQHF.